This record concerns one T cell receptor (beta chain) sequence. Its specificity is not known. The germline V and J ends were trimmed by 0 bases and 0 bases, with 9 bases remaining between them. Germline CDR1 and CDR2: LNHNV and YYDKDF (reference sequence). CDR3 length: 15 amino acids. At deep level, the assay was performed. Method: immunoSEQ multiplex PCR; TCRdb's copy keeps in-frame clones and lacks some. The sample carries about 750,000 clones, about 91% recorded once. CD45RO negativity and positive selection for CCR7 defined naive CD8 cells, a population that excluded terminally differentiated effector memory CD45RA+ cells. The sample is drawn from a study of shared clonotypes between healthy human individuals. Findings and caveats of the study: In general, naive subsets displayed greater estimated richness than memory subsets did.

Source material: naive CD8+ T cells sorted from blood. This receptor was taken from a man younger than 40 in good health. J is TRBJ2-7 and V is TRBV15; D not certain. The CDR3 is CATSRDGVSSYEQYF. The CDR3 DNA is TGTGCCACCAGCAGAGATGGAGTCAGCTCCTACGAGCAGTACTTC.